These T cell receptor beta chains were read from a single sample in a study of post-analysis software for immune sequencing data. TCRdb redid the calling of the PCR reads with MiXCR, one entry per CDR3 protein. The sample shows some 260,000 distinct CDR3 sequences, 36% of them seen only once. Material for sequencing was blood. These receptors all come from a girl aged 5 to 17 with multiple sclerosis. CDR3s include the opening cysteine and the closing phenylalanine or tryptophan. Clone size, where shown, is once, few, many, or a class for clones that have expanded.

CASRVGTAPSGANALTF	.	TRBV6-1	TRBJ2-6
CATSESGQVHEQFF	many	TRBV24-1	TRBJ2-1
CASSSKQGNYNEQFF	many	TRBV7-2	TRBJ2-1
CASSFRSGANVLTF	many	TRBV27	TRBJ2-6
CSVARTGGRETQFF	.	TRBV29-1	TRBJ2-1
CTSSDRTSGITDTQYF	.	TRBV7-9	TRBJ2-3
CASSGGWNTQYF	many	TRBV2	TRBJ2-3
CASSQDPGNLYNEQFF	few	TRBV4-1	TRBJ2-1
CASSRTGVNTEAFF	many	TRBV5-1	TRBJ1-1
CASSFEGAYQETQYF	many	TRBV28	TRBJ2-5
CASSQGGGGGRASPLHF	many	TRBV4-1	TRBJ1-6
CAGSLEPGHGQPQHF	few	TRBV5-1	TRBJ1-5
CVSSSLGEAASEQYF	many	TRBV5-6	TRBJ2-7
CASSLEVANYGYTF	many	TRBV7-9	TRBJ1-2
CSAFDLSGTGGQETQYF	many	TRBV20-1	TRBJ2-5
CASSPDSFGSPLHF	.	TRBV5-1	TRBJ1-6
CASSLSGDYGYTF	many	TRBV27	TRBJ1-2
CSVGGLAAYEQYF	.	TRBV29-1	TRBJ2-7
CASSSGGPALGETQYF	many	TRBV5-1	TRBJ2-5
CATSRVYGTYEKLFF	.	TRBV15	TRBJ1-4
CASSPSPGPNSPLHF	many	TRBV11-2	TRBJ1-6
CASSLTTRGYEQFF	many	TRBV12-3/TRBV12-4	TRBJ2-1
CASSFDKTGFYGYTF	.	TRBV7-9	TRBJ1-2
CSARDALRGLAGAEQFF	.	TRBV20-1	TRBJ2-1
CSVETMTGGSTDTQYF	.	TRBV29-1	TRBJ2-3
CSAGRDTAQGETQYF	many	TRBV29-1	TRBJ2-5
CASSLAGEGSYEQYF	many	TRBV6-4	TRBJ2-7
CASSSPGQGLKGTEAFF	few	TRBV5-1	TRBJ1-1
CSANGLNNYGYTF	many	TRBV20-1	TRBJ1-2
CASSLKPGTDTQYF	many	TRBV5-1	TRBJ2-3
CASSGASGSDEQFF	few	TRBV4-2	TRBJ2-1
CASSADREQNIQYF	many	TRBV7-9	TRBJ2-4
CASSLTGTYSPLHF	many	TRBV5-1	TRBJ1-6
CSAPPLASGRWNEQFF	many	TRBV20-1	TRBJ2-1
CASSFQRVDTQYF	many	TRBV6-5	TRBJ2-3
CASSELGGGQEAQYF	.	TRBV6-1	TRBJ2-5
CASSPGSTYNEQFF	.	TRBV11-2	TRBJ2-1
CASSLLGRSTDTQYF	few	TRBV4-1	TRBJ2-3
CATSRDYSGGLYNEQFF	many	TRBV15	TRBJ2-1
CASSPLGGGRNEQFF	many	TRBV6-5	TRBJ2-1
CASSPGGVGGYNEQFF	many	TRBV5-1	TRBJ2-1
CASSLGQGSDGYTF	.	TRBV7-9	TRBJ1-2
CASSLDGGAGDVQGEQYF	.	TRBV7-2	TRBJ2-7
CASSPTSGTQETQYF	few	TRBV7-7	.
CASSLGPSSGGHNEQFF	many	TRBV5-1	TRBJ2-1
CSVTGVNTEAFF	many	TRBV20-1	TRBJ1-1
CASSQEREYAYEQYF	.	TRBV4-2	.
CASSLGQGTDTEAFF	.	TRBV11-1	TRBJ1-1
CASSLGLYTDTQYF	many	TRBV7-3	TRBJ2-3
CASSLEGGGRNEQFF	.	TRBV5-1	TRBJ2-1
CASSWGQQYTGELFF	.	TRBV5-1	TRBJ2-2
CASSLTGAGRNSPLHF	many	TRBV6-5	TRBJ1-6
CASSPGQETNPPHF	.	TRBV3-1	TRBJ1-6
CSAGASYQPQHF	.	TRBV20-1	TRBJ1-5
CASSRAGTGNGELFF	few	TRBV28	TRBJ2-2
CASSLATGGSSEQYF	few	TRBV7-9	TRBJ2-7
CASSTTPYGYTF	many	TRBV3-1	TRBJ1-2
CSVPLAGVTDTQYF	few	TRBV29-1	TRBJ2-3
CATSRTGTAAGELFF	.	TRBV15	TRBJ2-2